This TCR beta chain was documented in a study of blood T cells in healthy people across ages. V lost 6 bases, J lost 4 bases, and 9 bases lay in between. CDR1 is DFQATT and CDR2 is SNEGSKA in the germline V gene (reference sequence). The CDR3 totals 11 residues. With a J-beta primer mix and a sample-barcoded 5' primer, a second PCR ran about 6 to 11 cycles. One entry per CDR3 protein, called by TCRdb with MiXCR from the 5' RACE reads. The table shows roughly 500,000 distinct CDR3 sequences, with 25% to 30% occurring only once. This clonotype was seen a handful of times. Sequencing used blood. The TCR comes from a woman in her sixties or seventies in good health. The chain employs TRBV20-1 and TRBJ1-2, with D uncertain. Here the CDR3 reads CSARASYGYTF. In nucleotides, the CDR3 is TGCAGTGCGAGGGCTAGCTATGGCTACACCTTC.